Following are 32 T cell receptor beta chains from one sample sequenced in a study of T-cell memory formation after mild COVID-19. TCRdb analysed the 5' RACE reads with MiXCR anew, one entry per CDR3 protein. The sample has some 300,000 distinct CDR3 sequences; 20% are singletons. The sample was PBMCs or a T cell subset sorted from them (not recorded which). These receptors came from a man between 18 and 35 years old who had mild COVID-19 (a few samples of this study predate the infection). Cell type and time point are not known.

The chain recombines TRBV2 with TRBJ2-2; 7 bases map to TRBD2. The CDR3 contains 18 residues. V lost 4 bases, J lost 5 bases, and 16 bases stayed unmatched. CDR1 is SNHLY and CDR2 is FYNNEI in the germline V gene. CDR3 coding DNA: TGTGCCAGCAGTGTAGGTGGTTTCAGGACTAGAGGGACCGGGGAGCTGTTTTTT. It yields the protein CASSVGGFRTRGTGELFF.

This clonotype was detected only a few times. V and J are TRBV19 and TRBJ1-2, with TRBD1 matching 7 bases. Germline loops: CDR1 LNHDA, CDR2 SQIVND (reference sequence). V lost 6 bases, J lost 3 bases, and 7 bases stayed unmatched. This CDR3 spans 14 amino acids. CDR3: CASRTGSEDYGYTF. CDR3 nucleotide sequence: TGTGCCAGTAGGACAGGGTCGGAGGACTATGGCTACACCTTC.

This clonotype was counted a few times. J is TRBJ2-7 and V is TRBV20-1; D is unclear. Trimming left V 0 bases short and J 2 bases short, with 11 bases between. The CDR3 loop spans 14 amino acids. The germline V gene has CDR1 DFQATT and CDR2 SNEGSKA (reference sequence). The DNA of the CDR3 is TGCAGTGCTAGAGATCAGGCCCGTACCTACGAGCAGTACGTC. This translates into CSARDQARTYEQYV.

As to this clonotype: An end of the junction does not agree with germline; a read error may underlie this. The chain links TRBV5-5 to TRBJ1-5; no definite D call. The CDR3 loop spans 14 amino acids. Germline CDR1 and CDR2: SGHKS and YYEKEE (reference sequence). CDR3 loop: CDSSLLGLGQPQHF. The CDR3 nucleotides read TGTGACAGCAGCTTGTTGGGTTTGGGTCAGCCCCAGCATTTT.

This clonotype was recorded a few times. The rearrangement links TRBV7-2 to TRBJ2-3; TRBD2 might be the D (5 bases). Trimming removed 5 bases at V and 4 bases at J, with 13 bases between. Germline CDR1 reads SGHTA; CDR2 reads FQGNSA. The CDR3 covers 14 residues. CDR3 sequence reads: CASSPSSGSDTQYF. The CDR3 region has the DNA TGTGCCAGCAGCCCATCCTCGGGGTCAGATACGCAGTATTTT.

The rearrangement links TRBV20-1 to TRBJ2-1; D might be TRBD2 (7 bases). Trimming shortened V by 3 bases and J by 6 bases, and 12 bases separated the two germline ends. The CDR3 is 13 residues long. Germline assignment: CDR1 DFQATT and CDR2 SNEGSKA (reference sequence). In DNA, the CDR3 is TGCAGTGCTAGTAGGGGGGAGGGCAATGAGCAGTTCTTC. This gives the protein CSASRGEGNEQFF.

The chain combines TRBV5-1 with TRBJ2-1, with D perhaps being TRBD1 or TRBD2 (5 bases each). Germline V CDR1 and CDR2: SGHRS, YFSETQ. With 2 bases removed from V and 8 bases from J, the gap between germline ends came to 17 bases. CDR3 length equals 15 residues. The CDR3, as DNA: TGCGCCAGCAGCTTCGGACACGGGGCGTCGGATGAGCAGTTCTTC. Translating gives CASSFGHGASDEQFF.

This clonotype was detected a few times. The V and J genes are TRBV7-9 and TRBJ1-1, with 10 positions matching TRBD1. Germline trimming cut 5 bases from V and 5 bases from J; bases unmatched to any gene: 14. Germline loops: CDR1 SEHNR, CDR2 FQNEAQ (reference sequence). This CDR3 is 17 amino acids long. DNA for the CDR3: TGTGCCAGCAGCCCCGAGAGTTGGGACAGGGGTAATACTGAAGCTTTCTTT. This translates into CASSPESWDRGNTEAFF.

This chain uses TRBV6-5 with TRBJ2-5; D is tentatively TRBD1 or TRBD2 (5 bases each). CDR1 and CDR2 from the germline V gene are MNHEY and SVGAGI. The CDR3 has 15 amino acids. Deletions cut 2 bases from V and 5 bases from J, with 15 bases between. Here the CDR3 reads CASSYTGASDETQYF. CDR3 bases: TGTGCCAGCAGTTACACCGGGGCCTCAGACGAGACCCAGTACTTC.

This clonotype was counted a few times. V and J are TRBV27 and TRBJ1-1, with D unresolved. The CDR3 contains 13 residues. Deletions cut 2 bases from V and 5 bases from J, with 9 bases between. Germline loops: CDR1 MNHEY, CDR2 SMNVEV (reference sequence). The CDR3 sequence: CASSLASRTEAFF. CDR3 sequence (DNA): TGTGCCAGCAGTTTAGCGAGTAGGACTGAAGCTTTCTTT.

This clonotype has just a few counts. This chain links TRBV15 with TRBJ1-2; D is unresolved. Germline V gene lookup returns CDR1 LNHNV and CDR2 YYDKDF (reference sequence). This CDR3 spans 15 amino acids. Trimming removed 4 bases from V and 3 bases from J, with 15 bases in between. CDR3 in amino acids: CATSNGRSDDYGYTF. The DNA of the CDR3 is TGTGCCACCAGCAATGGAAGGAGCGATGACTATGGCTACACCTTC.

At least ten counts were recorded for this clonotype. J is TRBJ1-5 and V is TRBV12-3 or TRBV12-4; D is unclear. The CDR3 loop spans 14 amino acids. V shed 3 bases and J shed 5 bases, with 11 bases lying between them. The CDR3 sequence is CASSFWGGDQPQHF. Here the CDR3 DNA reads TGTGCCAGCAGTTTTTGGGGAGGCGATCAGCCCCAGCATTTT.

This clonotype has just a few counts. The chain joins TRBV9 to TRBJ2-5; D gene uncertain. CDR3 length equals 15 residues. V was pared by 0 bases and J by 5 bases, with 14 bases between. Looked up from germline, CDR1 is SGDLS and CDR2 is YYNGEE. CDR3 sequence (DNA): TGTGCCAGCAGCGTAGCTTCCAGAGAGAAGGAGACCCAGTACTTC. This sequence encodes CASSVASREKETQYF.

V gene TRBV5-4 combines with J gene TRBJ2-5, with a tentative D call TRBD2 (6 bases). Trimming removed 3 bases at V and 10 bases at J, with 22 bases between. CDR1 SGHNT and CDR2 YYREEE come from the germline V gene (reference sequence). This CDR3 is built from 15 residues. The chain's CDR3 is CASSSDGGRGEGQYF. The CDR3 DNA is TGTGCCAGCAGCTCCGATGGGGGGAGAGGAGAGGGCCAGTACTTC. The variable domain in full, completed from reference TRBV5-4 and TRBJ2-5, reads ETGVTQSPTHLIKTRGQQVTLRCSSQSGHNTVSWYQQALGQGPQFIFQYYREEENGRGNFPPRFSGLQFPNYSSELNVNALELDDSALYLCASSSDGGRGEGQYFGPGTRLLVL.

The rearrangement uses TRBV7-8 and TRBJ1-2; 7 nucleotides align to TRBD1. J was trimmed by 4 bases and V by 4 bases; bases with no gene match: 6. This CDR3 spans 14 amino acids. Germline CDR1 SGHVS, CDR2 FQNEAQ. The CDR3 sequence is CASSSTGSGYGYTF. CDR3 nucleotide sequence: TGTGCCAGCAGCTCGACAGGGTCGGGCTATGGCTACACCTTC.

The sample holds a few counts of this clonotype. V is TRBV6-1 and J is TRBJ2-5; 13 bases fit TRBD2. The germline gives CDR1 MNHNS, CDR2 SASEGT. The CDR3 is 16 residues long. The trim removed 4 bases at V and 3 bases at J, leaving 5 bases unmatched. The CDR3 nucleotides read TGTGCCAGCAGTGCCGGACTAGCGGGGGATGAAGAGACCCAGTACTTC. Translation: CASSAGLAGDEETQYF.

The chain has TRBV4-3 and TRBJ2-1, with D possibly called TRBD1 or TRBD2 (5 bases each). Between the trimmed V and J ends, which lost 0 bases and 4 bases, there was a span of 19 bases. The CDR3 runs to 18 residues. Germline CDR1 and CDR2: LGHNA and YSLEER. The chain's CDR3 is CASSQDALGADTYNEQFF. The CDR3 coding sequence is TGCGCCAGCAGCCAAGACGCTCTGGGAGCGGACACGTACAATGAGCAGTTCTTC.

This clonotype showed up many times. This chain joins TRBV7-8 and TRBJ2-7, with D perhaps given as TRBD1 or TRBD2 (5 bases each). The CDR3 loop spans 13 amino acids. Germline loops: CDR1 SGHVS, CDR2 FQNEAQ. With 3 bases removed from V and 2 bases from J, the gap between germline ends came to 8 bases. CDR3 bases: TGTGCCAGCAGCTTCCAGGGACCCTACGAGCAGTACTTC. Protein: CASSFQGPYEQYF.

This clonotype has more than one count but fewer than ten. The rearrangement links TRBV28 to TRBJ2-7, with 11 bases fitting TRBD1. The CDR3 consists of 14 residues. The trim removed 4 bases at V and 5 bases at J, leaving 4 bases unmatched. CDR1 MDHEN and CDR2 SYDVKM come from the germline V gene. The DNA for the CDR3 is TGTGCCAGCAGTTGGGGACAGGGGGACCACGAGCAGTACTTC. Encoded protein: CASSWGQGDHEQYF.

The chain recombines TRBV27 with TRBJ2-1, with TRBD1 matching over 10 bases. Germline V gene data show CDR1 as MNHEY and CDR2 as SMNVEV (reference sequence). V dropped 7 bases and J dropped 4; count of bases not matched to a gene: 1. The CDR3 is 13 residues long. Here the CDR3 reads CASKGQGYNEQFF. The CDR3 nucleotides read TGTGCCAGCAAGGGACAGGGGTACAATGAGCAGTTCTTC.

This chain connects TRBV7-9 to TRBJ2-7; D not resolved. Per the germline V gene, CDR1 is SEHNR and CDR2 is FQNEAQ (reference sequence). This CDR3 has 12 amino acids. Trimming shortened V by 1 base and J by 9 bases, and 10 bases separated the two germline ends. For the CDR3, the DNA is TGTGCCAGCAGCTTAGTCGGTGCTGGGCAGTACGTC. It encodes CASSLVGAGQYV.

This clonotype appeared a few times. The CDR3 sequence is CASSVFTGGEQFF. CDR3 DNA sequence: TGTGCCAGCAGCGTATTCACTGGTGGTGAGCAGTTCTTC. This sequence joins TRBV9 and TRBJ2-1, with D unresolved. This CDR3 comprises 13 residues. V lost 1 base and J lost 9, with 11 bases in between. Germline-derived CDR1 and CDR2 are SGDLS and YYNGEE.

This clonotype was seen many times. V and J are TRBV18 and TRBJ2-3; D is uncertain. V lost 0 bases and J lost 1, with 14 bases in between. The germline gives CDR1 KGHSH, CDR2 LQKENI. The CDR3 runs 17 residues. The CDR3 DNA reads TGTGCCAGCTCACCACCGGGTGCAGGATCGGGCACAGATACGCAGTATTTT. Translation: CASSPPGAGSGTDTQYF. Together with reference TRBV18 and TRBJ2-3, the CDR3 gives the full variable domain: NAGVMQNPRHLVRRRGQEARLRCSPMKGHSHVYWYRQLPEEGLKFMVYLQKENIIDESGMPKERFSAEFPKEGPSILRIQQVVRGDSAAYFCASSPPGAGSGTDTQYFGPGTRLTVL.

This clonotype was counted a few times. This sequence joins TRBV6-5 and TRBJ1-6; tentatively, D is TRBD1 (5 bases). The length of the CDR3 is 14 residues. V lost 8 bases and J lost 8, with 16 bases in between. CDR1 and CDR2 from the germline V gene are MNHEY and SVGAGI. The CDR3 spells CASAEQEYDSPLHF. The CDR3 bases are TGTGCCAGCGCAGAACAGGAGTACGATTCACCCCTCCACTTT.

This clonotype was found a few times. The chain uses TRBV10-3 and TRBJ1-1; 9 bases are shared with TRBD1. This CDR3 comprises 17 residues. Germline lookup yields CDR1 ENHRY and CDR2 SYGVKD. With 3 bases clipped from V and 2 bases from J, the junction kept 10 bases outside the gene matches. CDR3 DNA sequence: TGTGCCATCAGTGACCATACAGGGGGCGTCATTAACACTGAAGCTTTCTTT. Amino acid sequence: CAISDHTGGVINTEAFF.

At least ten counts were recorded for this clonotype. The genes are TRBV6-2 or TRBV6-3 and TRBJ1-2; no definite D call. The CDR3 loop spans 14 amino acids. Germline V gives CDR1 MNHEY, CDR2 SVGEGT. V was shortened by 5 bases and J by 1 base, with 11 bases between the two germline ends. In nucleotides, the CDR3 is TGTGCCAGCAGTACTCCGGGCGTTAACTATGGCTACACCTTC. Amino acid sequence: CASSTPGVNYGYTF.

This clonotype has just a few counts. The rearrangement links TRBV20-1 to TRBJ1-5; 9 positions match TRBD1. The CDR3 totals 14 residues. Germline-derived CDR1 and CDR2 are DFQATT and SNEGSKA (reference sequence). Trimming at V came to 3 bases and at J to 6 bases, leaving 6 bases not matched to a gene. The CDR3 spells CSASYRGLSQPQHF. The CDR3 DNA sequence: TGCAGTGCTAGTTACAGGGGGCTGAGTCAGCCCCAGCATTTT.

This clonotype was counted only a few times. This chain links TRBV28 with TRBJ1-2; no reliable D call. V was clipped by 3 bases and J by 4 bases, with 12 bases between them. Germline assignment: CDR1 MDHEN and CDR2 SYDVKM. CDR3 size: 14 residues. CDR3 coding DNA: TGTGCCAGCAGTTTTGGGCAGCCCTCCTATGGCTACACCTTC. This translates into CASSFGQPSYGYTF.

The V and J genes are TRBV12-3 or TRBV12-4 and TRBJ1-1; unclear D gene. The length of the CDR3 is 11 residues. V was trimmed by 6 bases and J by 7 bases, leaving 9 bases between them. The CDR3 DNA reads TGTGCCAGCAGCCTGGTTATTGAAGCTTTCTTT. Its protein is CASSLVIEAFF.

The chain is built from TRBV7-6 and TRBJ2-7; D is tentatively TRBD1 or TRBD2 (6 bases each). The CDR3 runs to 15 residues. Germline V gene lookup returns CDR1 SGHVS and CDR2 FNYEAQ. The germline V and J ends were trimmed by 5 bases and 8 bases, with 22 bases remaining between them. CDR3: CASSPHMTGGDKQYF. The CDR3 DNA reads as TGTGCCAGCAGCCCCCATATGACAGGAGGGGACAAGCAGTACTTC.

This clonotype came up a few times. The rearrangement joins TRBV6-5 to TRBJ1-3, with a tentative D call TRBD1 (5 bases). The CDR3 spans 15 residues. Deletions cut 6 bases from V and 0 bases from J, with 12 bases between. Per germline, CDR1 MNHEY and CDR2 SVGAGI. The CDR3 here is CASRPGPFSGNTIYF. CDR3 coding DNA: TGTGCCAGCAGGCCGGGACCGTTCTCTGGAAACACCATATATTTT.

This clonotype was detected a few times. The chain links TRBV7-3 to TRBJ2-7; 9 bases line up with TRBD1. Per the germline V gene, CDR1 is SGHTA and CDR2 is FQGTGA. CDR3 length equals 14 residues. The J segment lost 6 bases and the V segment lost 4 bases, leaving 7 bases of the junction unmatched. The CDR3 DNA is TGTGCCAGCAGCTCACCCGAGACAGGGGGCGAGCAGTACTTC. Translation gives CASSSPETGGEQYF.